The 21 T cell receptor beta chains in this list originate from one sample, sequenced in a study of read filtering for tumor transcriptome and immune sequencing. Molecular barcoded adaptors covering alpha/delta and beta/gamma chains were used on approximately 440 ng RNA. Using its own MiXCR run on the reads, TCRdb lists one record per CDR3 protein. The table records over 45,000 distinct CDR3 sequences, approximately 19% of them present only once. The sequenced sample consisted of a population of CD138-negative cells sorted from bone marrow. These receptors came from a donor aged 40 or over with multiple myeloma.

The rearrangement links TRBV19 to TRBJ1-5, with D maybe TRBD1 (6 bases). V lost 8 bases, J lost 1 base, and 18 bases lay in between. This CDR3 comprises 16 residues. CDR1 LNHDA and CDR2 SQIVND come from the germline V gene (reference sequence). CDR3: CASRFSPQGSNQPQHF. The CDR3 DNA is TGTGCCAGTCGATTCTCACCCCAGGGGAGCAATCAGCCCCAGCATTTT.

This clonotype was counted only a few times. V usage is TRBV5-1 and J usage is TRBJ1-4; D not certain. CDR3 length: 13 amino acids. The V end lost 0 bases, the J end lost 6 bases, and 6 bases lay between the germline ends. The germline gives CDR1 SGHRS, CDR2 YFSETQ. The CDR3 is CASSLAPDEKLFF. The CDR3 region has the DNA TGCGCCAGCAGCTTGGCGCCAGATGAAAAACTGTTTTTT.

As to this clonotype: A read error may explain this, as a much larger clone is one base away. The J gene is TRBJ1-2, the V gene TRBV3-1; no clear D. Germline loops: CDR1 LGHDT, CDR2 YNNKEL (reference sequence). V lost 4 bases and J lost 7, with 13 bases in between. The CDR3 loop spans 13 amino acids. The CDR3 coding sequence is TGTGCCAGCAGCCCGATGGTGATGAGTGGCTACACCTTC. Translation: CASSPMVMSGYTF.

This clonotype was recorded many times. The rearrangement uses TRBV14 and TRBJ2-7; D unresolved. In germline, CDR1 is SGHDN, CDR2 FVKESK. V was clipped by 1 base and J by 0 bases, with 10 bases between them. CDR3 length equals 15 residues. CDR3 loop: CASSQGQTYSYEQYF. The CDR3, as DNA: TGTGCCAGCAGCCAAGGGCAGACTTACTCCTACGAGCAGTACTTC.

This clonotype has ten or more counts. This chain uses TRBV12-3 or TRBV12-4 with TRBJ1-1, with TRBD1 as a possible D gene (5 bases). This CDR3 contains 14 residues. V was shortened by 7 bases and J by 1 base, with 13 bases between the two germline ends. CDR3 nucleotide sequence: TGTGCCAGCACCACAGGACGGACGAACACTGAAGCTTTCTTT. Translated, it gives CASTTGRTNTEAFF.

This clonotype has ten or more counts. The genes are TRBV29-1 and TRBJ2-2; D might be TRBD1 or TRBD2, each matching 6 bases. Germline CDR1 is SQVTM and CDR2 is ANQGSEA. V shed 3 bases and J shed 4 bases, with 21 bases lying between them. The CDR3 contains 17 residues. The CDR3 DNA reads TGCAGCGTTGAGTTGGTGGAGGGGGGAGTGGTCACCGGGGAGCTGTTTTTT. This gives the protein CSVELVEGGVVTGELFF.

This clonotype was seen a handful of times. One base away lies a much larger clone, so this may be a sequencing read error. The V gene is TRBV6-5, the J gene TRBJ2-5; D uncertain. V was clipped by 5 bases and J by 7 bases, with 14 bases between them. This CDR3 spans 13 amino acids. Germline-derived CDR1 and CDR2 are MNHEY and SVGAGI. CDR3 protein: CASSAPPVGTQYF. CDR3 sequence (DNA): TGTGCCAGCAGTGCCCCTCCGGTAGGGACCCAGTACTTC.

This clonotype was observed many times. The CDR3 nucleotides are TGTGCCAGCATGCAGGGTCCACAAGAGACCCAGTACTTC. Its protein product is CASMQGPQETQYF. V gene TRBV28 combines with J gene TRBJ2-5; perhaps TRBD1 as D (5 bases). This CDR3 comprises 13 residues. In germline, CDR1 is MDHEN, CDR2 SYDVKM. V was cut by 7 bases and J by 2 bases, with 11 bases left in between. Complete variable domain (other parts from reference TRBV28 and TRBJ2-5): DVKVTQSSRYLVKRTGEKVFLECVQDMDHENMFWYRQDPGLGLRLIYFSYDVKMKEKGDIPEGYSVSREKKERFSLILESASTNQTSMYLCASMQGPQETQYFGPGTRLLVL.

Ten or more counts support this clonotype. J is TRBJ2-3 and V is TRBV4-3; 8 nucleotides agree with TRBD2. V was clipped by 0 bases and J by 4 bases; unmatched bases: 6. Germline V CDR1 and CDR2: LGHNA, YSLEER. The CDR3 spans 16 residues. CDR3 coding DNA: TGCGCCAGCAGCCAAGAGGATAGCGGGATCCCAGATACGCAGTATTTT. Translated, it gives CASSQEDSGIPDTQYF.

This clonotype was recorded a few times. A read error likely explains this, since a far larger clone differs by one base. V usage is TRBV11-2 and J usage is TRBJ2-1; D call uncertain. The germline CDR1 and CDR2 sequences are SGHAT and FQNNGV. The CDR3 runs 13 residues. As DNA, the CDR3 is TGTGCCAGCAGCTTACCTCCCCACAATGAGCGGTTCTTC. It specifies CASSLPPHNERFF.

By frequency in the sample, this clonotype is medium-sized. The rearrangement joins TRBV29-1 to TRBJ2-1; TRBD2 matches 14 bases. V shed 1 base and J 8 bases; nucleotides not matched to a gene: 10. CDR1 and CDR2 (germline): SQVTM, ANQGSEA. This CDR3 is built from 17 residues. CDR3 sequence (DNA): TGCAGCGTTGAAGGGGGACTAGCGGGAGTTGGTGTCCATGAGCAGTTCTTC. This translates into CSVEGGLAGVGVHEQFF.

Points on this clonotype: Given a much more abundant clone one base away, this may be a read error. The CDR3 sequence: CSASEVVSGLPDTQYF. The CDR3 nucleotides are TGCAGTGCTAGTGAGGTAGTCAGCGGCTTACCAGATACGCAGTATTTT. This chain uses TRBV20-1 with TRBJ2-3, with D tentatively TRBD2 (5 bases). The CDR3 loop spans 16 amino acids. The V end lost 3 bases, the J end lost 4 bases, and 20 bases lay between the germline ends. Per germline, CDR1 DFQATT and CDR2 SNEGSKA (reference sequence).

This clonotype was recorded a few times. The V and J genes are TRBV12-3 or TRBV12-4 and TRBJ1-5, with TRBD1 matching 9 bases. The J segment lost 3 bases and the V segment lost 5 bases, leaving 8 bases of the junction unmatched. The CDR3 has 16 amino acids. CDR3 residues: CASSRTGEGNNQPQHF. The CDR3 nucleotides read TGTGCCAGCAGTCGGACAGGGGAGGGGAACAATCAGCCCCAGCATTTT.

In regard to this clonotype: A much larger clone differs by one base, so this may be a read error. This sequence joins TRBV29-1 and TRBJ2-2, with 9 nucleotides matching TRBD1. The CDR3 totals 13 residues. Per the germline V gene, CDR1 is SQVTM and CDR2 is ANQGSEA. CDR3 amino acids: CSARTGDTGEMFF. CDR3 nucleotide sequence: TGCAGCGCCAGGACAGGGGACACCGGGGAGATGTTTTTT.

For this clonotype: This likely came from a read error, as a far larger clone is one base away. The V gene is TRBV11-3, the J gene TRBJ2-5, with 10 bases identical to TRBD2. The CDR3 loop spans 16 amino acids. The J segment lost 5 bases and the V segment lost 8 bases, leaving 14 bases of the junction unmatched. Germline CDR1 reads SGHNT; CDR2 reads YENEEA. CDR3 bases: TGTGCCAGCCAAGGGACTAGCGAGAAGGCTTTCGAGACCCAGTACTTC. Translating gives CASQGTSEKAFETQYF.

In the case of this clonotype: This probably arose from a read error, given a far larger clone one base away. The J gene is TRBJ2-3, the V gene TRBV3-2; the D call in the table, TRBD2, was not verified against the DNA. TRBV3-2 is annotated as a pseudogene. This CDR3 has 16 residues. CDR3: CASSLRTSRSTDTQYF. The CDR3 DNA follows: TGTGCCAGCAGCCTCAGGACTAGCAGGAGCACAGATACGCAGTATTTT.

This clonotype was counted ten times or more. The V call is TRBV5-1, the J call TRBJ2-1, with TRBD2 matching over 10 bases. CDR1 is SGHRS and CDR2 is YFSETQ in the germline V gene. This CDR3 is built from 17 residues. Trimming took 0 bases from V and 2 from J; bases not matched to a gene: 5. The DNA of the CDR3 is TGCGCCAGCAGCTTGGCTATTACTAGCGGGACCTACAATGAGCAGTTCTTC. Amino acid sequence: CASSLAITSGTYNEQFF.

Regarding this clonotype: One base away lies a much larger clone, so this may be a sequencing read error. V usage is TRBV29-1 and J usage is TRBJ2-3; D gene ambiguous. V dropped 6 bases and J dropped 0 bases, with 13 bases sitting between them. There are 14 residues in the CDR3. Germline lookup yields CDR1 SQVTM and CDR2 ANQGSEA. The CDR3 sequence is CSVPGSASTDTQYF. CDR3 in DNA: TGCAGCGTCCCCGGGTCGGCAAGCACAGATACGCAGTATTTT.

This clonotype was counted at least ten times. J is TRBJ1-1 and V is TRBV6-5, with 8 bases lining up with TRBD1. CDR1 and CDR2 from the germline V gene are MNHEY and SVGAGI. V trimming: 5 bases; J trimming: 9 bases; junction bases outside the gene matches: 8. The CDR3 is made up of 13 amino acids. This chain's CDR3 is CASSDNRDRQAFF. CDR3 bases: TGTGCCAGCAGTGACAACCGGGACAGGCAAGCTTTCTTT.

About this clonotype: The germline gene is not matched at one end of the junction; a read error may be the cause. The gene calls are TRBV11-2 and TRBJ2-1; D perhaps matches TRBD2 (6 bases). The CDR3 covers 16 residues. Germline V gene data show CDR1 as SGHAT and CDR2 as FQNNGV. In DNA, the CDR3 is TGTGCCAGCAGCTTAGATCGGGGAGGATGGTACAGTGAGCAGTTCTTC. Its protein product is CASSLDRGGWYSEQFF.

The chain carries TRBV12-3 or TRBV12-4 and TRBJ2-1; D is undetermined. The CDR3 is 11 residues long. Trimming left V 7 bases short and J 8 bases short, with 9 bases between. CDR3 amino acids: CASTDRYEQFF. CDR3 DNA: TGTGCCAGCACCGATCGCTATGAGCAGTTCTTC.